Presented here are 5 T cell receptor beta chains from one specimen sequenced in a study of T cell repertoires in cytomegalovirus infection. These receptors have no known antigen. TCRdb re-analysed the reads in MiXCR, keeping a single row per CDR3 protein. The sample records about 480,000 distinct CDR3 sequences, around 30% being singletons. The source was cultured PBMCs, collected from culture after CMV antigen stimulation. Every receptor here comes from a human donor in good health (CMV status not recorded). Some clones in this sample may be carry-over from other donors' samples.

The chain carries TRBV28 and TRBJ1-1; 7 positions match TRBD1. Germline V gene sequence: CDR1 MDHEN, CDR2 SYDVKM. V lost 5 bases to trimming and J lost 4 bases; unmatched junction nucleotides: 4. The CDR3 runs to 13 residues. The CDR3: CASSMGQSTEAFF. For the CDR3, the DNA is TGTGCCAGCAGTATGGGACAGAGCACTGAAGCTTTCTTT.

Here the CDR3 DNA reads TGCGCCAGCAGCTTGGAAACAGCCTCAGCGGTCCGGGGAGAGCAGTACTTC. This gives the protein CASSLETASAVRGEQYF. The chain links TRBV5-1 to TRBJ2-7; maybe TRBD2 (5 bases). The CDR3 runs to 17 residues. Deletions cut 0 bases from V and 7 bases from J, with 23 bases between. Germline loops: CDR1 SGHRS, CDR2 YFSETQ.

This clonotype appeared many times. The chain combines TRBV7-2 with TRBJ2-1; 7 bases agree with TRBD2. The CDR3 is 15 residues long. CDR1 is SGHTA and CDR2 is FQGNSA in the germline V gene. With 5 bases clipped from V and 7 bases from J, the junction kept 11 bases outside the gene matches. CDR3 DNA sequence: TGTGCCAGCAGCCCCCGGCGGGGGATGACGAATGAGCAGTTCTTC. Protein: CASSPRRGMTNEQFF.

As regards this clonotype: A much larger clone sits a single nucleotide away, making a read error possible. The rearrangement joins TRBV7-2 to TRBJ1-1; D is possibly TRBD1 (5 bases). Germline CDR1 SGHTA, CDR2 FQGNSA. Trimming shortened V by 7 bases and J by 5 bases, and 20 bases separated the two germline ends. CDR3 size: 15 residues. For the CDR3, the DNA is TGTGCCAGCACCGGGGCGGGACCGGTGGGTACTGAAGCTTTCTTT. The encoded protein is CASTGAGPVGTEAFF.

J is TRBJ2-3 and V is TRBV11-2; TRBD2 matches 8 bases. The CDR3 covers 14 residues. Unmatched junction bases numbered 7, after V lost 0 bases and J lost 11 bases. From germline, CDR1 is SGHAT and CDR2 FQNNGV. The CDR3 here is CASSLEGLVFGQYF. The CDR3 nucleotides are TGTGCCAGCAGCTTAGAGGGACTAGTTTTCGGGCAGTATTTT.